Listed here is a single TCR beta chain. The antigen remains undetermined. This entry belongs to a study of T cell therapy after organ transplantation. The V gene end was trimmed by 11 bases and the J gene end by 5 bases; junction bases not matched to a gene: 10. The CDR3 is made up of 13 amino acids. Germline V gene data show CDR1 as LNHNV and CDR2 as YYDKDF (reference sequence). Noted time point: 4-8 weeks after completion of therapy. Sequencing was performed with immunoSEQ multiplex PCR; in TCRdb, only in-frame clones are kept and a portion is missing. The sample has 15,000 to 25,000 clones, roughly four fifths seen once.

Material: CD8+ T cells from blood, obtained after autologous CMV-specific T cell therapy. This TCR was recovered from a human patient who had received a solid organ transplant and had CMV disease. Certain T cells may be donor cells from the graft. V is TRBV15 and J is TRBJ2-7, with TRBD1 matching over 9 bases. The DNA for the CDR3 is TGTGCCTCGATGGACAGGGGAGGCCACGAGCAGTACTTC. This sequence encodes CASMDRGGHEQYF. Full variable domain (outside the CDR3, taken from reference TRBV15 and TRBJ2-7): DAMVIQNPRYQVTQFGKPVTLSCSQTLNHNVMYWYQQKSSQAPKLLFHYYDKDFNNEADTPDNFQSRRPNTSFCFLDIRSPGLGDTAMYLCASMDRGGHEQYFGPGTRLTVT.